This T cell receptor (beta chain) was retrieved from a study of shared clonotypes between healthy human individuals. This clone came up once. As yet, its antigen is unknown. Losses at the gene ends were 3 bases for V and 2 bases for J; bases not matched to a gene: 0. Germline CDR1 SGDLS, CDR2 YYNGEE. This CDR3 contains 15 residues. Study outcomes and limitations: Researchers found naive subsets generally carried larger estimated richness than memory subsets. Clonotype sharing among donors was expected to depend on sequencing depth.

Naivety among CD8 cells was defined by CD45RO negativity and positive CCR7 selection, thereby excluding terminally differentiated effector memory CD45RA+ cells. Every donor was a Caucasian adult from Nashville, Tennessee. When replicate PCRs were run on sorted subsets, they used about 200 ng DNA, about 31,000 T cell genomes. Sequencing was performed with immunoSEQ multiplex PCR; in TCRdb, only in-frame clones are kept and a portion is missing. Of hundreds of thousands of clones in the sample, roughly 98% are singletons; the top ten hold less than 0.35%. The sample consisted of naive CD8+ T cells sorted from blood. The receptor comes from a man under 40 in good health. V usage is TRBV9 and J usage is TRBJ2-2; 11 nucleotides match TRBD2. CDR3: CASSGLAGNTGELFF. Here the CDR3 DNA reads TGTGCCAGCAGCGGACTAGCGGGAAACACCGGGGAGCTGTTTTTT. Full variable domain (rest looked up from reference TRBV9 and TRBJ2-2): DSGVTQTPKHLITATGQRVTLRCSPRSGDLSVYWYQQSLDQGLQFLIQYYNGEERAKGNILERFSAQQFPDLHSELNLSSLELGDSALYFCASSGLAGNTGELFFGEGSRLTVL.